This TCR beta chain appears in the sequencing data of a study of T cell responses to AZD1222 COVID-19 vaccine. General study findings and limits: Repertoires in all cases were sampled only once the peak T cell response had passed. Spike was spanned by vaccine-associated CD4 TCRs, with dominance at 160-218 and 743-854. It was only a handful of AZD1222 recipients who were seropositive at baseline.

There are 17 residues in the CDR3. With V trimmed by 3 bases and J by 4 bases, 11 bases remained unmatched. Looked up from germline, CDR1 is KGHSH and CDR2 is LQKENI. This clone has more than one count but fewer than ten. Its antigen remains unidentified. Sequencing used immunoSEQ multiplex PCR; TCRdb keeps in-frame clones, though not all of them. The repertoire holds under 100,000 clones, with roughly 88% as singletons. The source of this sequence is an adult in good health. V is TRBV18 and J is TRBJ2-7, with 11 bases identical to TRBD2. Here the sequenced sample was peripheral blood, taken on day 0 of AZD1222 vaccination. CDR3 nucleotide sequence: TGTGCCAGCTCACCCTCCTTGATACTAGCGGGGGCTTACGAGCAGTACTTC. Protein: CASSPSLILAGAYEQYF.